Detailed here is one T cell receptor (beta chain). The source of the sample is a study of control samples from healthy donors and cancer patients. V was pared by 1 base and J by 4 bases, with 2 bases between. The V gene's germline CDR1 is LGHNA and CDR2 YNFKEQ. The CDR3 is made up of 12 amino acids. The table came from immunoSEQ multiplex PCR; TCRdb's copy has only in-frame clones and leaves some out. The top ten clones hold approximately 6% of a sample with some 150,000 clones, around 95% of them seen once. Sequenced material: blood. The sequence was collected from a man aged 40-50 years in good health. V gene TRBV4-2 combines with J gene TRBJ1-3; D gene unclear. The CDR3 loop reads CASSQGGNTIYF. The CDR3, as DNA: TGTGCCAGCAGCCAAGGGGGAAACACCATATATTTT.